This T cell receptor (beta chain) was retrieved from a study of a mutant IDH1 vaccine in newly diagnosed glioma. Study details: Among treated patients, 62.5% were male and about 40% female, and mean age was 40.4 years.

Clones were read by immunoSEQ multiplex PCR, and TCRdb kept only the in-frame ones, dropping some. The table has approximately 41,000 clones, roughly 76% seen once. Time point reported: week 23, last vaccination. Every single dose of the vaccine, 300 ug of mutant IDH1 20-mer peptide, came with topical imiquimod. Germline-derived CDR1 and CDR2 are SGHRS and YFSETQ. The V end was cut by 2 bases, the J end by 2 bases, with 10 bases between. This CDR3 contains 14 residues. In its sample, this clone was seen once. Antigen: not known. The material sequenced was PBMCs, taken from a glioma patient whose treatment included an IDH1 peptide vaccine. The chain carries TRBV5-1 and TRBJ2-5; D not resolved. The origin of this receptor is a middle-aged man with glioma. The CDR3 nucleotides read TGCGCCAGCAGCTTTTTAAGGTCTCAAGAGACCCAGTACTTC. Translation: CASSFLRSQETQYF. The full variable domain, in which reference TRBV5-1 and TRBJ2-5 provide the parts outside the CDR3, is KAGVTQTPRYLIKTRGQQVTLSCSPISGHRSVSWYQQTPGQGLQFLFEYFSETQRNKGNFPGRFSGRQFSNSRSEMNVSTLELGDSALYLCASSFLRSQETQYFGPGTRLLVL.